The T cell receptor (beta chain) described here comes from a study of T-cell reconstitution after alpha-beta-depleted transplantation in children. Germline lookup yields CDR1 MNHEY and CDR2 SMNVEV (reference sequence). The CDR3 totals 16 residues. V gave up 7 bases and J gave up 1 base, with 20 bases separating them. Unique molecular identifiers were incorporated during preparation of the TCRbeta library. TCRdb processed the PCR reads anew with MiXCR; each CDR3 protein has one entry. The sample contains around 800,000 distinct CDR3 sequences, around 17% of which appear only once. This clonotype was counted between two and nine times. The antigen is not known. Notes on the study in general: Reportedly, alpha-beta T cells present about two months post-transplant originated from several hundred expanded clones of graft origin. A year post-transplant, T-cell counts and diversity derived mostly from newly produced T cells. Day-60 TCRbeta diversity that was high in some patients was derived from surviving recipient T cells and thymic progenitors.

The chain joins TRBV27 to TRBJ2-7; unclear D gene. This TCR was sampled from a male patient aged 10 to 17 who had a stem cell transplant for acute lymphoblastic leukemia, so the T cells may come from the graft donor. Sample: PBMCs, mostly from graft donor cells, taken 360 days after TCRalphabeta/CD19-depleted stem cell transplant. The CDR3 loop reads CASKGSLRVGSYEQYF. The CDR3 DNA sequence: TGTGCCAGCAAAGGGTCCCTAAGGGTCGGTTCCTACGAGCAGTACTTC.